This TCR beta chain came from a study of T cell responses to AZD1222 COVID-19 vaccine. The data were produced by immunoSEQ multiplex PCR, yet TCRdb's version contains in-frame clones alone and is incomplete. The sample contains over 100,000 clones, roughly 90% of which appear only once. Study-wide results and caveats: When two AZD1222 doses had been given, Spike-specific TCR breadth and depth rose. Just six AZD1222 recipients tested seropositive at baseline. Most donors were white British, females outnumbered males, and clonal diversity was possibly underestimated. In the spike-specific TCR repertoire, nearly half reportedly target unmutated variant regions.

Remarks on this clone: What it binds is unknown.

The source is an adult in good health. Material: peripheral blood, obtained on day 0 of AZD1222 vaccination.

The CDR3 protein is CASSLSGSGNTIYF. Written as DNA, the CDR3 is TGTGCCAGCAGTTTAAGCGGTTCTGGAAACACCATATATTTT. This chain joins TRBV28 and TRBJ1-3, with D hard to call. Looked up from germline, CDR1 is MDHEN and CDR2 is SYDVKM. Trimming shortened V by 2 bases and J by 1 base, and 6 bases separated the two germline ends. This CDR3 is 14 amino acids long.